These 11 T cell receptor beta chains were all obtained from the same sample, sequenced in a study of blood T cells in healthy people across ages. It was with a sample-barcoded 5' primer and a J-beta primer mix that a second PCR of about 6 to 12 cycles was run. TCRdb re-analysed the 5' RACE reads in MiXCR, keeping a single row per CDR3 protein. This table holds 1.5 million to 2 million distinct CDR3 sequences, roughly two fifths found once. Material for sequencing was blood. The receptors were gathered from a human donor in good health.

CDR3 amino acids: CASSRVEQGPYNEQFF. The DNA of the CDR3 is TGTGCCAGCAGCCGAGTGGAACAGGGGCCCTACAATGAGCAGTTCTTC. The chain has TRBV9 and TRBJ2-1; TRBD1 agrees at 7 bases. CDR3 length equals 16 residues. Germline V gene lookup returns CDR1 SGDLS and CDR2 YYNGEE. J gave up 2 bases and V 4 bases, and 9 bases lay outside the gene matches.

This clonotype came up a few times. The V gene is TRBV5-4, the J gene TRBJ2-7; TRBD1 agrees at 10 bases. The CDR3 is 14 amino acids. J gave up 4 bases and V 4 bases, and 5 bases lay outside the gene matches. Germline CDR1 SGHNT, CDR2 YYREEE (reference sequence). The CDR3 sequence: CASSTDRGRYEQYF. The DNA of the CDR3 is TGTGCCAGCAGCACTGACAGGGGGCGGTACGAGCAGTACTTC.

The chain combines TRBV5-1 with TRBJ2-6; TRBD1 matches 7 bases. CDR1 is SGHRS and CDR2 is YFSETQ in the germline V gene. V lost 4 bases, J lost 0 bases, and 4 bases stayed unmatched. The CDR3 is made up of 16 amino acids. The CDR3 DNA sequence: TGCGCCAGCAGCCCGGACAGGAACTCTGGGGCCAACGTCCTGACTTTC. Its protein is CASSPDRNSGANVLTF.

The chain has TRBV27 and TRBJ1-2; D remains ambiguous. Germline CDR1 is MNHEY and CDR2 is SMNVEV (reference sequence). This CDR3 spans 15 amino acids. V gave up 0 bases and J gave up 6 bases, with 14 bases separating them. DNA for the CDR3: TGTGCCAGCAGTTTATCGAGTCCGGCAGACCATGGCTACACCTTC. It codes for CASSLSSPADHGYTF.

This clonotype was picked up a small number of times. The chain recombines TRBV7-9 with TRBJ1-2; 7 nucleotides match TRBD1. Germline loops: CDR1 SEHNR, CDR2 FQNEAQ (reference sequence). V dropped 5 bases and J dropped 2; count of bases not matched to a gene: 8. This CDR3 has 15 amino acids. In DNA, the CDR3 is TGTGCCAGCAGCCTAAGACAGGGAGTCAACTATGGCTACACCTTC. Its protein product is CASSLRQGVNYGYTF.

As for this clonotype: The conserved closing phenylalanine or tryptophan is absent in this CDR3, likely reflecting a read error. The CDR3 bases are TGTGCCAGTAGTATCATGGGCAGGGACACAGATACGCAGTATTTA. Translating it yields CASSIMGRDTDTQYL. V gene TRBV19 combines with J gene TRBJ2-3, with a possible D match to TRBD1 (5 bases). The ends were cut back, 3 bases at V and 2 bases at J, with 12 bases in the middle. This CDR3 region has 15 residues. CDR1 and CDR2 from the germline V gene are LNHDA and SQIVND (reference sequence).

This chain uses TRBV20-1 with TRBJ2-1; 10 bases line up with TRBD2. CDR3 length equals 14 residues. Per germline, CDR1 DFQATT and CDR2 SNEGSKA (reference sequence). V shed 5 bases, J shed 3 bases, and the junction held 4 bases outside the gene matches. The CDR3 nucleotides are TGCAGTGCTCACCTAGCGGGGGACTACAATGAGCAGTTCTTC. Protein sequence: CSAHLAGDYNEQFF.

The CDR3 nucleotides are TGTGCCATCAGGGACGAAGGGACAGGGAACGAGCAGTACTTC. It yields the protein CAIRDEGTGNEQYF. The gene calls are TRBV10-3 and TRBJ2-7; 9 bases are shared with TRBD1. The CDR3 contains 14 residues. V lost 6 bases and J lost 5; bases outside the gene matches: 8. Germline CDR1 reads ENHRY; CDR2 reads SYGVKD.

The rearrangement links TRBV7-9 to TRBJ2-1; D tentatively fits TRBD1 or TRBD2 (5 bases each). Germline loops: CDR1 SEHNR, CDR2 FQNEAQ (reference sequence). Trimming shortened V by 5 bases and J by 5 bases, and 19 bases separated the two germline ends. This CDR3 contains 16 residues. Here the CDR3 DNA reads TGTGCCAGCAGCGACGCCGGGACCGAGCAGGACAATGAGCAGTTCTTC. Translated: CASSDAGTEQDNEQFF.

This rearrangement joins TRBV7-2 to TRBJ2-3; TRBD2 aligns across 11 bases. This CDR3 is 15 amino acids long. Germline values: CDR1 SGHTA, CDR2 FQGNSA. V was clipped by 4 bases and J by 4 bases; unmatched bases: 4. CDR3 nucleotides: TGTGCCAGCAGCTATAGCGGGGGGGAGTCAGATACGCAGTATTTT. This codes for CASSYSGGESDTQYF.

This chain connects TRBV9 to TRBJ1-2; D is possibly TRBD1 (5 bases). CDR3 length equals 20 residues. Trimming pared 3 bases from V and 5 bases from J, leaving 32 bases between. Looked up from germline, CDR1 is SGDLS and CDR2 is YYNGEE. The CDR3 coding sequence is TGTGCCAGCAGCGCGTCCACGGAGTTGGGCAGGGCAATCGACTCGTATGGCTACACCTTC. Its translation: CASSASTELGRAIDSYGYTF. Combining the CDR3 with reference TRBV9 and TRBJ1-2 gives the whole variable domain DSGVTQTPKHLITATGQRVTLRCSPRSGDLSVYWYQQSLDQGLQFLIQYYNGEERAKGNILERFSAQQFPDLHSELNLSSLELGDSALYFCASSASTELGRAIDSYGYTFGSGTRLTVV.